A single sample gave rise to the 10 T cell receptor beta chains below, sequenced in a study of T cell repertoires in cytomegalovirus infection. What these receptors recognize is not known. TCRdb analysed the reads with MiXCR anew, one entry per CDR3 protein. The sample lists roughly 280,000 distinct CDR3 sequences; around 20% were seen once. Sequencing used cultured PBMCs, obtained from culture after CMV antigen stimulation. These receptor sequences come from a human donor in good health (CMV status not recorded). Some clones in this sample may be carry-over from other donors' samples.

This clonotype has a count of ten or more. As DNA, the CDR3 is TGTGCCAGCAGCCCAGGACAGTACTATGGCTACACCTTC. Translating it yields CASSPGQYYGYTF. The V and J genes are TRBV7-9 and TRBJ1-2, with TRBD1 as a possible D gene (6 bases). The V end lost 5 bases, the J end lost 3 bases, and 10 bases lay between the germline ends. CDR3 length equals 13 residues. Per germline, CDR1 SEHNR and CDR2 FQNEAQ (reference sequence).

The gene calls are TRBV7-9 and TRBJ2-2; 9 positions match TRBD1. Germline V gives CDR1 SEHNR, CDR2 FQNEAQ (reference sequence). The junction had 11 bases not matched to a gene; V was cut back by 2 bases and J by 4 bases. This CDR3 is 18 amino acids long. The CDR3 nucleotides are TGTGCCAGCAGCTTACTCTACCCGGGACAGGGAAGCACCGGGGAGCTGTTTTTT. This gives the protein CASSLLYPGQGSTGELFF.

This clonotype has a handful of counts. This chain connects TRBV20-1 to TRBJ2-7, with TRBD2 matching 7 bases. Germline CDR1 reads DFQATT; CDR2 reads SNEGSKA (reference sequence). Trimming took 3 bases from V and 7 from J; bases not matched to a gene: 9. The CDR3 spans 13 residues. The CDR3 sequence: CSARHPSGLEQYF. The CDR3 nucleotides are TGCAGTGCTAGGCATCCTAGCGGCCTGGAGCAGTACTTC.

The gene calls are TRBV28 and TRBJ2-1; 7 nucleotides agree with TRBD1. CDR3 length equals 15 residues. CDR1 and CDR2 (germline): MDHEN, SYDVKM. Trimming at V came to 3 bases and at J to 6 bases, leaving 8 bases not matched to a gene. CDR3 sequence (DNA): TGTGCCAGCAGTTTCACAGGGGTCTCTGGCAATGAGCAGTTCTTC. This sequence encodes CASSFTGVSGNEQFF.

The CDR3 coding sequence is TGCAGTAGCGGGAACTACGAGCAGTACTTC. This sequence encodes CSSGNYEQYF. This rearrangement joins TRBV20-1 to TRBJ2-7; 7 bases fit TRBD2. The CDR3 is 10 residues long. The germline gives CDR1 DFQATT, CDR2 SNEGSKA (reference sequence). V dropped 8 bases and J dropped 3; count of bases not matched to a gene: 1.

The CDR3 is CASSWTSGLSYNEQFF. In nucleotides, the CDR3 is TGTGCCAGTAGTTGGACTAGCGGGCTATCCTACAATGAGCAGTTCTTC. The chain combines TRBV19 with TRBJ2-1; 11 bases map to TRBD2. The ends lost 5 bases at V and 1 base at J; junction bases unmatched: 4. The CDR3 spans 16 residues. The germline CDR1 and CDR2 sequences are LNHDA and SQIVND (reference sequence).

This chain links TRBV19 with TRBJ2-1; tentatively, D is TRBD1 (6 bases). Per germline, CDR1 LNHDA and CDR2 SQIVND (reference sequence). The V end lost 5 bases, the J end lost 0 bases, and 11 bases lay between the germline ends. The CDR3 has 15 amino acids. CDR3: CASSSGQNSYNEQFF. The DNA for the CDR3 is TGTGCCAGTAGTTCAGGACAGAACTCCTACAATGAGCAGTTCTTC.

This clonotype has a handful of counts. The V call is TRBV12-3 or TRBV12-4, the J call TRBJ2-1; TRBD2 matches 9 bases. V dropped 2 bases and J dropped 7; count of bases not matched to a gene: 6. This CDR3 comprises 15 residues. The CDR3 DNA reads TGTGCCAGCAGTTTATTGGCGGGAGGGGATAATGAGCAGTTCTTC. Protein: CASSLLAGGDNEQFF.

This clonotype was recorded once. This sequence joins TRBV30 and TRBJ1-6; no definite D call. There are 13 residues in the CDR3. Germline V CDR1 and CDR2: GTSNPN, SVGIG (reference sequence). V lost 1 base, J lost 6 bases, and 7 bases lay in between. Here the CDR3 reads CAWSGELNSPLHF. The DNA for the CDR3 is TGTGCCTGGAGTGGAGAGCTTAATTCACCCCTCCACTTT.

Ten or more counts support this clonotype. CDR3 protein: CASSPGLRLGEETQYF. The DNA of the CDR3 is TGTGCCAGCAGCCCTGGACTGAGGTTGGGTGAAGAGACCCAGTACTTC. The V gene is TRBV7-9, the J gene TRBJ2-5; TRBD2 is a possible D gene (5 bases). The CDR3 contains 16 residues. Trimming cost V 5 bases and J 3 bases, with 19 bases left between them. CDR1 is SEHNR, CDR2 FQNEAQ, per germline (reference sequence). The full variable domain, rest sourced from reference TRBV7-9 and TRBJ2-5, is DTGVSQNPRHKITKRGQNVTFRCDPISEHNRLYWYRQTLGQGPEFLTYFQNEAQLEKSRLLSDRFSAERPKGSFSTLEIQRTEQGDSAMYLCASSPGLRLGEETQYFGPGTRLLVL.